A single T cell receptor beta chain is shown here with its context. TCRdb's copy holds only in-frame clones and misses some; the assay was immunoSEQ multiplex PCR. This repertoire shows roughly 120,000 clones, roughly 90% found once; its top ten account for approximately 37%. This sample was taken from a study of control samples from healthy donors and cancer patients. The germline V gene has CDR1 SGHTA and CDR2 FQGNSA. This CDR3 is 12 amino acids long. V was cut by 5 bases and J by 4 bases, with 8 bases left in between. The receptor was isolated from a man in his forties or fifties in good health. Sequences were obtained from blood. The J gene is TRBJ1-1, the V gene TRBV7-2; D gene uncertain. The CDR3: CASSRDFTEAFF. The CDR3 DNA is TGTGCCAGCAGCCGAGACTTCACTGAAGCTTTCTTT.